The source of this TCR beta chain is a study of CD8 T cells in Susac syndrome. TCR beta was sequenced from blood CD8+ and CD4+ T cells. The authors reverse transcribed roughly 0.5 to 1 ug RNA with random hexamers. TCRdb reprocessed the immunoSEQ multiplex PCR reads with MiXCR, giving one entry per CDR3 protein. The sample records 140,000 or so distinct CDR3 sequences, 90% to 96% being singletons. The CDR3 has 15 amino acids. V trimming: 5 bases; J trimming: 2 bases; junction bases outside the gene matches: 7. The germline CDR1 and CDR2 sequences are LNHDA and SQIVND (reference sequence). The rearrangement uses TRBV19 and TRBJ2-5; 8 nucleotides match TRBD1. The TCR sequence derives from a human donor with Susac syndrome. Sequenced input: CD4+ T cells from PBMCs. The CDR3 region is CASSQGATWQETQYF. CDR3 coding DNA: TGTGCCAGTAGTCAGGGGGCGACATGGCAAGAGACCCAGTACTTC.